Listed below are T cell receptor beta chains from one sample, sequenced in a study of cytomegalovirus exposure and HLA in healthy donors. Profiled with immunoSEQ multiplex PCR; TCRdb holds only in-frame clones, not every one. The table has 330,000 or so clones, 80% to 90% seen once. The material sequenced was PBMCs. The receptors originated from a young woman in good health and CMV-seronegative. Both conserved end residues are part of each CDR3. D genes are given only for firm matches. The listing skips clone size in some rows; elsewhere it reads once, few, many or a size class.

size: once
D: NA
J: TRBJ2-7
V: TRBV18
CDR3: CASSQSDTYEQYF
DNA: TGTGCCAGCTCACAATCAGACACCTACGAGCAGTACTTC

size: NA
D: NA
J: TRBJ2-7
V: TRBV6-6
CDR3: CASSYSVVAASYEQYF
DNA: TGTGCCAGCAGTTACTCGGTAGTAGCGGCGAGTTACGAGCAGTACTTC

size: NA
D: NA
J: TRBJ2-3
V: TRBV2
CDR3: CASSSVWGTDTQYF
DNA: TGTGCCAGCAGCAGCGTTTGGGGCACAGATACGCAGTATTTT

size: NA
D: TRBD1
J: TRBJ1-2
V: TRBV15
CDR3: CATSRDRWTGYAGYTF
DNA: TGTGCCACCAGCAGAGATCGTTGGACAGGGTATGCTGGCTACACCTTC

size: NA
D: NA
J: TRBJ1-5
V: TRBV19
CDR3: CASSIRGVDQPQHF
DNA: TGTGCCAGTAGTATCCGGGGGGTCGACCAGCCCCAGCATTTT

size: NA
D: TRBD2
J: TRBJ2-7
V: TRBV2
CDR3: CASMRERSYEQYF
DNA: TGTGCCAGCATGCGGGAGCGCTCCTACGAGCAGTACTTC

size: NA
D: NA
J: TRBJ2-1
V: TRBV18
CDR3: CASSLPEVDEQFF
DNA: TGTGCCAGCTCACTGCCAGAGGTTGATGAGCAGTTCTTC

size: NA
D: TRBD2
J: TRBJ2-1
V: TRBV5-1
CDR3: CASSPSGTSGVTYNEQFF
DNA: TGCGCCAGCAGCCCTTCAGGGACTAGCGGGGTTACCTACAATGAGCAGTTCTTC

size: NA
D: NA
J: TRBJ2-7
V: TRBV28
CDR3: CASSSRAPGEQYF
DNA: TGTGCCAGCAGTTCCAGGGCACCAGGCGAGCAGTACTTC

size: NA
D: TRBD2
J: TRBJ2-1
V: TRBV13
CDR3: CASTGVGASGGRNEQFF
DNA: TGTGCCAGCACCGGCGTTGGCGCTAGCGGGGGCCGTAATGAGCAGTTCTTC

size: few
D: NA
J: TRBJ2-7
V: TRBV12-5
CDR3: CASGLPRRWAPYYEQYF
DNA: TGTGCTAGTGGTTTGCCCCGACGGTGGGCGCCGTACTACGAGCAGTACTTC

size: NA
D: TRBD2
J: TRBJ2-7
V: TRBV12-5
CDR3: CASGSRRSGSLDEQYF
DNA: TGTGCTAGTGGTTCGAGACGCAGCGGGAGTTTAGACGAGCAGTACTTC

size: NA
D: TRBD1
J: TRBJ1-5
V: TRBV9
CDR3: CASSAATGDGQPQHF
DNA: TGTGCCAGCAGCGCAGCAACAGGGGACGGACAGCCCCAGCATTTT

size: NA
D: TRBD2
J: TRBJ2-1
V: TRBV11-1
CDR3: CASSLILAGRIDEQFF
DNA: TGTGCCAGCAGCTTAATTCTAGCGGGGAGGATCGATGAGCAGTTCTTC

size: NA
D: NA
J: TRBJ1-1
V: TRBV7-8
CDR3: CASSLVAGVVTEAFF
DNA: TGTGCCAGCAGCTTAGTGGCAGGGGTGGTCACTGAAGCTTTCTTT